The clone carrying this T cell receptor (beta chain) was recorded at least ten times. What it recognizes is unknown. These data originate in a study of regulatory T cells in long-lasting Graves disease. Time point here: persistent/refractory GD, antithyroid drugs over 5 years with positive TRAb. The authors made the TCR library using RNA they extracted from PBMCs. The CDR3 has 16 amino acids. Germline V gene data show CDR1 as LGHDT and CDR2 as YNNKEL (reference sequence). The V end lost 4 bases, the J end lost 0 bases, and 13 bases lay between the germline ends. Sequencing libraries for TCR beta were prepared with iRepertoire HTBI primers and Arm-PCR of CDR3 regions. A single record per CDR3 protein comes from TCRdb applying MiXCR to the multiplex PCR reads. The sample yields 430,000 or so distinct CDR3 sequences, 21% seen once. Findings and limits, study-wide: Relative to new patients (966), persistent patients exhibited greater sharing of public clonotypes (around 3,000). Patients with persistent Graves' had lower TCR diversity than newly diagnosed patients. Persistent disease preferred TRBV28, TRBJ1-2 and TRBJ2-5; new disease, TRBV20-1 and TRBJ2-1.

The chain employs TRBV3-1 and TRBJ2-4; maybe TRBD1 (6 bases). Specimen: peripheral blood mononuclear cells (PBMCs), collected when the disease was refractory, from a patient treated with antithyroid drugs. The source of this sequence is a female donor with Graves disease. The CDR3 sequence: CASSPGQLLAKNIQYF. CDR3 nucleotide sequence: TGTGCCAGCAGCCCCGGACAGTTACTAGCCAAAAACATTCAGTACTTC.